This T cell receptor (beta chain) was obtained from a study of T cell changes during pregnancy in multiple sclerosis. The method was immunoSEQ multiplex PCR; TCRdb's version includes in-frame clones alone and lacks a portion of them. The profile shows some 80,000 clones, about 95% of them singletons. There are 15 residues in the CDR3. The V and J ends lost 0 bases and 1 base, in that order; junction bases with no gene match: 1. Per germline, CDR1 LGHNA and CDR2 YNFKEQ. This clone was seen many times. This clonotype originated in a female donor with multiple sclerosis, enrolled in a pregnancy study. Here the sequenced sample was peripheral blood, taken in the second trimester of pregnancy. This chain uses TRBV4-2 with TRBJ2-5, with 8 bases lining up with TRBD2. CDR3 loop: CASSQDREGQETQYF. The CDR3, as DNA: TGTGCCAGCAGCCAAGATCGGGAGGGCCAAGAGACCCAGTACTTC.